These 2 T cell receptor beta chains share one sample of origin, sequenced in a study of cytomegalovirus exposure and HLA in healthy donors. 60 Vbeta and 13 Jbeta primers were used in PCR. Generated by immunoSEQ multiplex PCR, the TCRdb table keeps only in-frame clones and is missing some. The sample includes about 210,000 clones. Sequencing used PBMCs. All receptors derive from a woman younger than 45 in good health and CMV-seropositive.

The genes are TRBV30 and TRBJ1-5; D not resolved. This CDR3 has 13 residues. The V end lost 2 bases, the J end lost 6 bases, and 11 bases lay between the germline ends. The V gene's germline CDR1 is GTSNPN and CDR2 SVGIG (reference sequence). The CDR3 here is CAWSMGGLQPQHF. The CDR3 coding sequence is TGTGCCTGGAGTATGGGAGGGCTTCAGCCCCAGCATTTT.

This CDR3 reads CATSRDRGWTGGTDTQYF. The CDR3 nucleotides read TGTGCCACCAGCAGAGATAGAGGTTGGACAGGGGGCACAGATACGCAGTATTTT. V gene TRBV15 combines with J gene TRBJ2-3; 9 bases are shared with TRBD1. Germline V lookup: CDR1 LNHNV, CDR2 YYDKDF (reference sequence). Germline trimming cut 0 bases from V and 1 base from J; bases unmatched to any gene: 8. CDR3 length: 18 amino acids.